The present TCR beta chain was sequenced within a study of cytomegalovirus exposure and HLA in healthy donors (dated by TCRdb to 2015 to 2018). Concerning the study at large: An earlier analysis of about 560 of the donors reported about 300 Gb of sequence data and 117 million unique TCR beta sequences obtained from around 190 million T cells. An earlier analysis of 587 of the donors applied high-throughput TCR beta sequencing to assess whether each TCR beta V gene segment acted as functional or pseudogenic. The study profiled the T cell repertoires of about 640 subjects by immunosequencing and related them to cytomegalovirus serostatus. Several DR-DQ haplotypes were handled as single units for association and clustering because linkage in the cohort was strong. To predict cytomegalovirus infection status, the study brought together high-throughput TCR immunosequencing, statistical association of individual TCRs with disease status, and machine learning. An early release covering roughly 640 HLA-typed donors comprised about 320 gigabases of sequencing data and 85 million or so unique TCR sequences. The study aimed to test whether signatures of past pathogen exposure could be identified by cataloging public T cell receptors. Of the 300 to 400 genotyped donors, around 81% fell in the genetic ancestry cluster associated with self-reported Caucasian donors. Rather than drawing on any new phenotypic data, the later analysis identified candidate immune exposures from TCR beta sequences and the way those sequences occurred across donors. Among some 400 genotyped donors of the cohort, an average of about 220,000 unique TCR beta nucleotide sequences was sequenced per donor, of which roughly 17% were non-productive. A later analysis re-examined previously published TCR beta repertoires from about 670 donors and added high-resolution HLA genotyping to investigate patterns of TCR occurrence. All discovery cohort repertoires had been generated on a single sequencing platform. The number of typed donors differed by locus: roughly 629-640 for A, B, C, DRB1 and DQB1; 500 to 550 for DQA1; some 590 for DPA1; and about 450 for DPB1. In addition to the first cohort of about 650 subjects, a separate validation cohort of approximately 110 different subjects was used. Donor age, sex, ethnicity and CMV serostatus were compiled alongside the repertoire data. A later genetic analysis used genome-wide SNP genotypes for 398 of the 666 donors, treating that subset as a discovery cohort. Both class I and class II loci were covered by HLA typing, at four-digit resolution. What the work shows at the level of the full study, not this receptor alone: According to a later analysis, most CMV-associated TCR beta chains appeared to be HLA-restricted, and the HLA associations seemed to be driven largely by CMV exposure. Roughly uniform sequencing depth across donors was assumed in presence/absence analyses, although this assumption may not hold. Some IMGT-functional V segments, including TRBV6-2 and TRBV6-3, could not be distinguished by the 87-base-pair reads and were therefore excluded. Correlated functional status among segregating V segments might reflect linkage disequilibrium, but an unknown experimental factor could not be ruled out. According to a later analysis, parvovirus B19, influenza, CMV and Epstein-Barr virus appeared linked to several top co-occurrence clusters. Compared with equally common non-associated chains, HLA-associated TCR beta chains in a later analysis were more clonally expanded and had lower generation probabilities. Most TCR sequences were seen in very few donors, while some public TCRs were found in many individuals. This cohort had only TCR beta chains sequenced, and the lack of alpha or paired-chain data limited which features could be detected. The study gave a list of roughly 150 TCR beta chains associated with cytomegalovirus. A further reported finding was that TCR beta sequences accurately predicted the HLA-A and HLA-B alleles for most subjects in the first cohort. When HLA alleles, especially DR and DQ, strongly co-occurred, attributing TCR associations to individual alleles was difficult. A few of the identified cytomegalovirus-associated TCR beta chains were confirmed in vitro to be specific for cytomegalovirus antigens. Compared with the roughly 600-donor mean, donors in an Asian-associated ancestry cluster had fewer N-insertions in productive TCRs, according to a later genetic analysis. For the cohort, immune exposure information was limited to CMV serostatus. An association between a missense DCLRE1C variant and V-gene and J-gene trimming of TCR beta chains was found in a later genetic analysis and replicated in an independent cohort. Because HLA typing was unavailable for some donors at each locus, only the typed subset was used in association tests. In a later analysis, the rate of TCR association differed among HLA loci, with DRB1 alleles having the most associated TCRs and HLA-C alleles having the fewest. Because counts were too low, around 17 rarely observed V segments, including chromosome 9 orphons, were left out of the earlier analysis of 587 of the donors. Cytomegalovirus status was reported to be diagnosed by the classifier with high specificity and sensitivity in both the original and validation cohorts. Specific HLA alleles were associated with 15,000 to 20,000 TCR beta sequences at a false discovery rate of 0.05 in a later analysis. Broadly in line with IMGT annotations, most TCR beta V segments showed up in productive rearrangements about 87% or about 30% of the time in an earlier analysis of several hundred of the donors. A cluster of highly shared sequence variants was judged likely to represent a technical artifact of the sequencing pipeline. It was suggested by the authors that the approach could potentially be generalized to other disease states and immunological phenotypes.

Library creation used the immunoSEQ multiplex PCR assay. The multiplex PCR relied on a mix of 60 forward primers for TCR Vbeta segments and 13 reverse primers for TCR Jbeta segments. The CDR3 region of rearranged TCR beta genes was amplified from genomic DNA by a multiplex PCR assay. The amplified TCR beta libraries were sequenced on the Illumina HiSeq System as 87-base-pair reads. Regarding the original processing steps: A later analysis counted approximately 74 million unique TCR beta chains across the 666 repertoires, and roughly 11 million of these chains were shared by at least two donors. Raw reads were error-corrected and collapsed into unique sequences by a nearest-neighbor algorithm in which closely related sequences were merged to remove PCR and sequencing errors. CDR3 sequences were aligned to IMGT reference sequences to assign V, D and J gene segments. For a sequence to be retained, at least a six-nucleotide match to both a V gene segment and a J gene segment was required. A rearrangement counted as productive if the CDR3 had no stop codons and remained in frame with V and J, and every other rearrangement counted as non-productive. Following IMGT convention, CDR3 was defined as the stretch from the second conserved V-encoded cysteine to the conserved J-encoded phenylalanine. Sequences without an unambiguous match to a single V gene segment were excluded from the earlier analysis of 500 to 700 of the donors. In an earlier analysis of about 590 of the donors, a V segment was called functional when productive rearrangements were above 56.7%, and segregating when the standard deviation between donors exceeded 5%. A statistical classification framework was built to diagnose cytomegalovirus status from the catalog of TCR beta chain sequences. In a later analysis, V and J genes were assigned by comparing TCR nucleotide sequences against IMGT/GENE-DB human TR gene sequences. Using the TCRdist pipeline, a later analysis assigned CDR3 sequences along with most-parsimonious VDJ recombination scenarios. A later analysis defined each TCR beta chain by its CDR3 amino acid sequence plus V-gene family, and excluded reads lacking a unique V-gene family. As a way to deal with suspected cross-contamination and a sequencing artifact, a later analysis dropped nearly 600 nucleotide sequences that were highly shared and had low generation probability. In a later analysis, a clonal expansion index was calculated for each public chain from normalized within-repertoire ranks of inferred template counts. In a later analysis, generation probabilities were computed using a VDJ recombination model fitted to out-of-frame rearrangements, and the results were checked against IGoR. Hypergeometric tests were used in a later analysis to score TCR-TCR, TCR-HLA and TCR-CMV co-occurrence, with a repertoire-size bias correction applied to the TCR pairs. In a later analysis, false discovery rates were estimated by permuting HLA or CMV assignments 20 times. In a later analysis, co-occurring TCRs were grouped using DBSCAN, and TCRdist sequence similarity was added for clustering within HLA-allele-positive subsets. Repertoires with fewer than 30,000 or more than 120,000 public chains were left out of co-occurrence clustering, as were about 5 repertoires with anomalous nucleotide sharing. TCRdb obtained this table from immuneACCESS and retained in-frame rearrangements with V and J assigned. These tables miss some clones; where compared with another copy, unresolved V genes account for less than half of the shortfall, and the remainder is unexplained. V, J and clone size are taken as reported in that table, and D and trimming were inferred from the DNA itself. Counted in this sample were over 90,000 clones; 60% to 75% of them appeared once. In total, the top ten clones hold approximately 3% of the sample.

In the case of this clone: Its antigen specificity is not known. It has no much larger one-base neighbor in the sample; base qualities were not kept.

In total, roughly 670 healthy bone marrow donors made up the cohort. Cohort members were all nominally healthy when sampled, although unrecorded immune exposures were likely present. The donor was CMV seronegative and was included in the group of a few hundred seronegative cohort members. A peripheral blood sample was provided by each donor, and peripheral blood mononuclear cells were used for TCR beta sequencing. The Qiagen DNeasy Blood Extraction Kit was used to extract genomic DNA from the blood cell samples. CDR1 and CDR2 are read off the germline V gene as MGHDK and SYGVNS. Here V drops 10 bases and J drops 6 bases, and the junction holds 14 bases not matched to any gene. From the cysteine up to the phenylalanine, the CDR3 has a length of 16 residues. Solely the CDR3 DNA is kept, with 48 bases framed from the first base.

This receptor was identified in a man aged 55-75 years in good health and CMV-seronegative. Sequenced sample: PBMCs. The rearranged segments are TRBV25-1 and TRBJ2-3; TRBD2 lines up with 12 middle nucleotides. In nucleotide form, the sequence is TGTGCCACCGCGGTCTCTAGCGGGAGGGCCAAGGATACGCAGTATTTT. It translates to CATAVSSGRAKDTQYF.